Below, 16 T cell receptor beta chains from the same sample are listed, as sequenced in a study of T cells in Graves' hyperthyroidism and ophthalmopathy. The CDR3 regions of TCR beta were amplified from RNA transcripts. An initial round of RT-PCR targeting the TCR CDR3 relied on the HTBI primer set. TCRdb recomputed calls from the multiplex PCR reads with MiXCR, one row per CDR3 protein. The table lists under 350,000 distinct CDR3 sequences, around 15% of them singletons. The material sequenced was blood. Receptors were obtained from a woman aged 55-69 years with Graves' ophthalmopathy.

The V call is TRBV19, the J call TRBJ2-5; possible D gene TRBD1, 6 bases. This CDR3 region has 15 residues. CDR1 LNHDA and CDR2 SQIVND come from the germline V gene (reference sequence). The V and J ends lost 3 bases and 5 bases respectively, with 16 bases between them. The CDR3 loop reads CASSIRSYQGETQYF. As DNA, the CDR3 is TGTGCCAGTAGTATCCGATCCTACCAGGGGGAGACCCAGTACTTC.

This clonotype was picked up many times. The V gene is TRBV7-3, the J gene TRBJ2-7; possible D gene TRBD1, 5 bases. This CDR3 has 12 amino acids. CDR1 and CDR2 (germline): SGHTA, FQGTGA. The V end was cut by 8 bases, the J end by 3 bases, with 11 bases between. CDR3 region: CASGKDNYEQYF. DNA of the CDR3: TGTGCCAGCGGGAAGGACAACTACGAGCAGTACTTC. The whole variable domain, filled in from reference TRBV7-3 and TRBJ2-7, reads GAGVSQTPSNKVTEKGKYVELRCDPISGHTALYWYRQSLGQGPEFLIYFQGTGAADDSGLPNDRFFAVRPEGSVSTLKIQRTERGDSAVYLCASGKDNYEQYFGPGTRLTVT.

This clonotype was detected ten times or more. The rearrangement links TRBV20-1 to TRBJ2-1; 7 bases align to TRBD2. Trimming took 6 bases from V and 7 from J; bases not matched to a gene: 15. The V gene's germline CDR1 is DFQATT and CDR2 SNEGSKA (reference sequence). The CDR3 is 15 residues long. DNA of the CDR3: TGCAGTGCGCCACCCCTAGCGGCGAGCAGGAATGAGCAGTTCTTC. This gives the protein CSAPPLAASRNEQFF.

This clonotype was counted between two and nine times. This chain links TRBV12-3 or TRBV12-4 with TRBJ1-1; a weak D match, TRBD1 (6 bases). The CDR3 is 12 amino acids. Trimming shortened V by 3 bases and J by 6 bases, and 8 bases separated the two germline ends. In nucleotides, the CDR3 is TGTGCCAGCAGTTTGTCAGGGGCTGAAGCTTTCTTT. Its protein product is CASSLSGAEAFF.

This clonotype was recorded many times. V gene TRBV6-2 or TRBV6-3 combines with J gene TRBJ2-7; D tentatively fits TRBD1 or TRBD2 (5 bases each). The germline V gene encodes CDR1 MNHEY and CDR2 SVGEGT. The CDR3 extends over 16 amino acids. V was clipped by 5 bases and J by 6 bases, with 23 bases between them. In DNA, the CDR3 is TGTGCCAGCAGTCCCAGTCGAGGGACGTCGGGAAGCGAGCAGTACTTC. Its protein product is CASSPSRGTSGSEQYF.

This clonotype has ten or more counts. The gene calls are TRBV27 and TRBJ1-2, with a tentative D call TRBD1 (5 bases). V gave up 3 bases and J gave up 7 bases, with 18 bases separating them. Germline values: CDR1 MNHEY, CDR2 SMNVEV (reference sequence). There are 15 residues in the CDR3. CDR3 nucleotides: TGTGCCAGCAGTTTCGCTGGGTCGGGGAGGGGTGGCTACACCTTC. Its protein is CASSFAGSGRGGYTF.

The sample holds a few counts of this clonotype. This chain links TRBV7-9 with TRBJ2-5, with D possibly called TRBD1 or TRBD2 (5 bases each). Germline loops: CDR1 SEHNR, CDR2 FQNEAQ (reference sequence). V was clipped by 5 bases and J by 5 bases, with 21 bases between them. CDR3 length: 16 residues. CDR3 sequence (DNA): TGTGCCAGCAGCCAATACCGGGGCCTCCCCCCGGAGACCCAGTACTTC. Translated, it gives CASSQYRGLPPETQYF. The full variable domain, rest sourced from reference TRBV7-9 and TRBJ2-5, is DTGVSQNPRHKITKRGQNVTFRCDPISEHNRLYWYRQTLGQGPEFLTYFQNEAQLEKSRLLSDRFSAERPKGSFSTLEIQRTEQGDSAMYLCASSQYRGLPPETQYFGPGTRLLVL.

This sequence joins TRBV6-1 and TRBJ2-7; D call uncertain. Per germline, CDR1 MNHNS and CDR2 SASEGT. The CDR3 has 13 amino acids. V was clipped by 5 bases and J by 3 bases, with 11 bases between them. CDR3 nucleotides: TGTGCCAGCAGTACCTCGTGGAGCTACGAGCAGTACTTC. It encodes CASSTSWSYEQYF.

This chain uses TRBV4-2 with TRBJ2-2; TRBD1 agrees at 7 bases. Germline-derived CDR1 and CDR2 are LGHNA and YNFKEQ. This CDR3 is built from 17 residues. After removal of 0 bases from V and 1 base from J, the junction contained 5 bases not matched to a gene. The CDR3 DNA reads as TGTGCCAGCAGCCAAGAGAGACAGGGTAGGAACACCGGGGAGCTGTTTTTT. Its protein is CASSQERQGRNTGELFF.

The rearrangement uses TRBV4-3 and TRBJ2-7, with D maybe TRBD1 (6 bases). The CDR3 is 15 residues long. Germline CDR1 is LGHNA and CDR2 is YSLEER. Trimming removed 2 bases at V and 3 bases at J, with 14 bases between. The CDR3 nucleotides read TGCGCCAGCAGCCAAAGCAGGACAGATAGCTACGAGCAGTACTTC. The encoded protein is CASSQSRTDSYEQYF.

This clonotype turned up a few times. A read error may account for a junction end that differs from germline. The chain joins TRBV5-1 to TRBJ1-4, with 10 bases aligning to TRBD1. Germline loops: CDR1 SGHRS, CDR2 YFSETQ. The CDR3 consists of 15 residues. The CDR3 coding sequence is TGTGCCAGCAGCTTAGCGGGGACAGGGGCTGAAAAACTGTTTTTT. This sequence encodes CASSLAGTGAEKLFF.

Only a few counts were recorded for this clonotype. The V gene is TRBV5-5, the J gene TRBJ2-7; D perhaps matches TRBD1 (6 bases). Germline V lookup: CDR1 SGHKS, CDR2 YYEKEE (reference sequence). V gave up 0 bases and J gave up 2 bases, with 9 bases separating them. This CDR3 has 14 amino acids. This CDR3 is CASSLVTGTYEQYF. CDR3 nucleotide sequence: TGTGCCAGCAGCTTGGTTACAGGGACCTACGAGCAGTACTTC.

The table lists this clonotype with many counts. The rearrangement joins TRBV20-1 to TRBJ2-5; tentatively, D is TRBD2 (5 bases). The CDR3 extends over 15 amino acids. V was pared by 1 base and J by 2 bases, with 14 bases between. The germline V gene has CDR1 DFQATT and CDR2 SNEGSKA (reference sequence). This CDR3 reads CSARGDARGQETQYF. The DNA of the CDR3 is TGCAGTGCTAGAGGTGACGCGAGAGGGCAAGAGACCCAGTACTTC.

As regards this clonotype: With a much larger clone just one base away, this may be a read error. As DNA, the CDR3 is TGTGCCAGCAGTTACGAGTTGGGACAGGTTCTAACTAGCAATCAGCCCCAGCATTTT. Amino acid sequence: CASSYELGQVLTSNQPQHF. The chain couples TRBV6-5 to TRBJ1-5; 8 bases match TRBD1. The CDR3 runs to 19 residues. Trimming took 2 bases from V and 0 from J; bases not matched to a gene: 12. Germline values: CDR1 MNHEY, CDR2 SVGAGI.

This clonotype showed up many times. This chain connects TRBV27 to TRBJ2-5; TRBD1 might be the D (5 bases). CDR1 is MNHEY and CDR2 is SMNVEV in the germline V gene (reference sequence). V lost 6 bases and J 5 bases, leaving 16 bases between the germline ends. This CDR3 comprises 14 residues. DNA of the CDR3: TGTGCCAGCAGGCCAGGTGGGGCTGTCGAGACCCAGTACTTC. Protein product: CASRPGGAVETQYF.

This clonotype was counted many times. The chain couples TRBV6-1 to TRBJ2-7; no definite D call. Per germline, CDR1 MNHNS and CDR2 SASEGT. This CDR3 has 12 residues. V gave up 6 bases and J gave up 2 bases, with 8 bases separating them. CDR3 protein: CASRSTTYEQYF. CDR3 sequence (DNA): TGTGCCAGCAGGTCTACCACCTACGAGCAGTACTTC.